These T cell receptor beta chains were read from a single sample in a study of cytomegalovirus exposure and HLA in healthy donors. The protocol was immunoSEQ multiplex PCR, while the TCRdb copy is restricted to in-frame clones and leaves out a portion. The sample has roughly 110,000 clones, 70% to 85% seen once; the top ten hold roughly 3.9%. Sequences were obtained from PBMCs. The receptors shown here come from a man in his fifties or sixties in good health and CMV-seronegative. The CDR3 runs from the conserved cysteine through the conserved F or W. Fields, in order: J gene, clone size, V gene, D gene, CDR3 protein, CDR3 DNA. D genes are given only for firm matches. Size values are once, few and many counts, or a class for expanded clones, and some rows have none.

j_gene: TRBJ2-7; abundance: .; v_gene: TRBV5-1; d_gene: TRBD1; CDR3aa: CASSLDFGTGVSEQYF; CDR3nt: TGCGCCAGCAGCTTGGATTTCGGGACAGGGGTGTCCGAGCAGTACTTC
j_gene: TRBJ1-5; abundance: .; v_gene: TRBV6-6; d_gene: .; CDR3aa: CASSYLNERNQPQHF; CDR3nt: TGTGCCAGCAGTTACTTAAACGAGAGGAATCAGCCCCAGCATTTT
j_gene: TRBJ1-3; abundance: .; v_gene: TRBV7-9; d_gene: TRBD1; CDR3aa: CASSSGTGDRNTIYF; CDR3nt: TGTGCCAGCAGCTCCGGGACAGGCGATAGAAACACCATATATTTT
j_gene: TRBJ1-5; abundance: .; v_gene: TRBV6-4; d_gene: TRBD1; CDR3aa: CASSEDRGAPQHF; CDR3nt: TGTGCCAGCAGTGAGGACAGGGGAGCGCCCCAGCATTTT
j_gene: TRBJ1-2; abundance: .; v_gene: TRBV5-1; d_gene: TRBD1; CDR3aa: CASSLPGGQGAGGYTF; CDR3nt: TGCGCCAGCAGCCTGCCCGGGGGACAGGGGGCGGGAGGCTACACCTTC
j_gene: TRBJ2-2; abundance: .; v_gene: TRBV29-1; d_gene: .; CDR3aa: CSVGQRDTGELFF; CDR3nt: TGCAGCGTTGGCCAGCGGGACACCGGGGAGCTGTTTTTT
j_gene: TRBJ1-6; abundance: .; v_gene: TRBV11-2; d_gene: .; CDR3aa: CASSFRVGVDSPLHF; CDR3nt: TGTGCCAGCAGCTTCCGAGTCGGGGTAGATTCACCCCTCCACTTT
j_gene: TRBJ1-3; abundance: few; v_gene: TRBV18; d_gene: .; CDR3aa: CASSPSVRSTGNTIYF; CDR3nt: TGTGCCAGCTCACCAAGTGTTCGGTCTACTGGAAACACCATATATTTT
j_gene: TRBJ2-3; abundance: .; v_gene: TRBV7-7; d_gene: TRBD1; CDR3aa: CASSIGTGADTQYF; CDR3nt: TGTGCCAGCAGCATCGGGACAGGCGCAGATACGCAGTATTTT
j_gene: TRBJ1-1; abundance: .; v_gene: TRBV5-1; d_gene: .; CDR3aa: CASSLGGGNTEAFF; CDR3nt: TGCGCCAGCAGCTTGGGAGGGGGGAACACTGAAGCTTTCTTT
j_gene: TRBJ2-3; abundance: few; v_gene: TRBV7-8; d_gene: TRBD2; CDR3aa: CASSPREGTPKDTQYF; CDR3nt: TGTGCCAGCAGCCCGCGGGAGGGGACACCTAAAGATACGCAGTATTTT
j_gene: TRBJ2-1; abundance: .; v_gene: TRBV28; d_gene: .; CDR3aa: CASSSSGTWNNEQFF; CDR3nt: TGTGCCAGCAGTTCCTCCGGGACTTGGAACAATGAGCAGTTCTTC
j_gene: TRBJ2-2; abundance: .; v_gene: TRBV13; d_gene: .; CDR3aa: CASSLGAMANTGELFF; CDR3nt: TGTGCCAGCAGCTTAGGTGCTATGGCGAACACCGGGGAGCTGTTTTTT
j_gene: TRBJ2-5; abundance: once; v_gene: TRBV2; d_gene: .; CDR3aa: CASREDPNVETQYF; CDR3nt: TGTGCCAGCAGGGAGGACCCAAATGTGGAGACCCAGTACTTC
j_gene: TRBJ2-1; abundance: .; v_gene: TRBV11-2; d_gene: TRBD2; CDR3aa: CASSFASGNNEQFF; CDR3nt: TGTGCCAGCAGCTTCGCTAGCGGGAACAATGAGCAGTTCTTC
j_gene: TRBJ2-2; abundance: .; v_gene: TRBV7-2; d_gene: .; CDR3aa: CASSFSWNTGELFF; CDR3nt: TGTGCCAGCAGCTTTAGTTGGAACACCGGGGAGCTGTTTTTT
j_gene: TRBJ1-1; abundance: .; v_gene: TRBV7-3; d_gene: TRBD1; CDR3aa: CASSPYRGQDTEAFF; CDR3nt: TGTGCCAGCAGCCCATACAGGGGGCAGGACACTGAAGCTTTCTTT
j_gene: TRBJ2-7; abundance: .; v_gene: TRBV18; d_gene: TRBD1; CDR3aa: CASSPPTGESYEQYF; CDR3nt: TGTGCCAGCTCACCCCCTACAGGGGAATCCTACGAGCAGTACTTC
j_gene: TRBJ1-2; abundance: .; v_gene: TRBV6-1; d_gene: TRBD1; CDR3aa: CASRGGEGYTF; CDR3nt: TGTGCCAGCAGAGGGGGCGAGGGCTACACCTTC
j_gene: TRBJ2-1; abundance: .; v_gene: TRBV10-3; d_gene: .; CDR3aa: CAISELPGTGRGDEQFF; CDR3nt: TGTGCCATCAGTGAGCTCCCCGGGACTGGCCGAGGGGATGAGCAGTTCTTC
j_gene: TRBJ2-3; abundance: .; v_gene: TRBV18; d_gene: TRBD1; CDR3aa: CASSLRTGGVDTQYF; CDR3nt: TGTGCCAGCTCACTGAGGACAGGGGGTGTGGATACGCAGTATTTT
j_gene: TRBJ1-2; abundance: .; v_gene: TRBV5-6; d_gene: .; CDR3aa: CASSLVATYGYTF; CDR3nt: TGTGCCAGCAGCTTGGTAGCTACATATGGCTACACCTTC
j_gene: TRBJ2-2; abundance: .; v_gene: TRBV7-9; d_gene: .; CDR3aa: CASSILNTGELFF; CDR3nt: TGTGCCAGCAGCATTTTAAACACCGGGGAGCTGTTTTTT
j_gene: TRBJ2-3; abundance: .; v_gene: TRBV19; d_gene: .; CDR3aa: CASSTSGTTDTQYF; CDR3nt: TGTGCCAGTAGTACCTCCGGGACTACAGATACGCAGTATTTT
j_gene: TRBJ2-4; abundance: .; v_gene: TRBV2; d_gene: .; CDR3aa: CASNTDRNIQYF; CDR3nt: TGTGCCAGCAATACGGACAGAAACATTCAGTACTTC
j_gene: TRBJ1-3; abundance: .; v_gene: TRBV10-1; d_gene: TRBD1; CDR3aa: CASRVRGLGNTIYF; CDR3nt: TGCGCCAGCAGAGTCAGGGGGCTTGGAAACACCATATATTTT
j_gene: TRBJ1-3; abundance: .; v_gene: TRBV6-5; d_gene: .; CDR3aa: CASILNRDGRNTIYF; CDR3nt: TGTGCCAGCATTTTGAACAGGGACGGAAGAAACACCATATATTTT
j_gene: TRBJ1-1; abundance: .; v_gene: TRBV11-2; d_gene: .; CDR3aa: CASSLEVHLEAFF; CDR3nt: TGTGCCAGCAGCTTGGAGGTCCACCTTGAAGCTTTCTTT
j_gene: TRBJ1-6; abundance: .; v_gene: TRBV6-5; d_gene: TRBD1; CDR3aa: CASSYRQGVPPLHF; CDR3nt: TGTGCCAGCAGTTACCGACAGGGAGTCCCGCCCCTCCACTTT
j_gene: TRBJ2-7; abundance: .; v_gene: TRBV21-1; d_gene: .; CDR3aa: CASSPRTGEDYEQYF; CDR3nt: TGTGCCAGCAGCCCCCGGACAGGGGAAGACTACGAGCAGTACTTC
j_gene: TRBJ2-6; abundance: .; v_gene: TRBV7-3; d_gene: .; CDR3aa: CASSPLRAGANVLTF; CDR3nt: TGTGCCAGCAGCCCCCTCAGGGCTGGGGCCAACGTCCTGACTTTC
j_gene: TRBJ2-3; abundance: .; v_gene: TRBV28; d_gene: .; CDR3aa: CASSRATGTDTQYF; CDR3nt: TGTGCCAGCAGCCGAGCCACGGGCACAGATACGCAGTATTTT
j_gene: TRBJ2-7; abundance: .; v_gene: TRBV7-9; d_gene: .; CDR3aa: CASSWAWAPTYEQYF; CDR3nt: TGTGCCAGCAGCTGGGCATGGGCGCCAACCTACGAGCAGTACTTC
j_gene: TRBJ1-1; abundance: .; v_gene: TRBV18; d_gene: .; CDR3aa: CASSPAAIKTEAFF; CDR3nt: TGTGCCAGCTCACCGGCGGCTATAAAGACTGAAGCTTTCTTT
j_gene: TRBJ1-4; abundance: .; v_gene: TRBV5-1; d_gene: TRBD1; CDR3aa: CASSLGQEAEKLFF; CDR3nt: TGCGCCAGCAGCTTAGGACAGGAGGCTGAAAAACTGTTTTTT